The 20 T cell receptor beta chains below come from one sample, sequenced in a study of regulatory T cells in long-lasting Graves disease. The time point denotes: newly diagnosed GD, antithyroid drugs for less than 3 months. Preparation of the TCR library used RNA extracted from PBMCs. Through Arm-PCR of CDR3 regions and iRepertoire HTBI primers, TCR beta libraries were built. One entry per CDR3 protein, called by TCRdb with MiXCR from the multiplex PCR reads. The sample carries a few hundred thousand distinct CDR3 sequences, 20% to 25% recorded once. Material: peripheral blood mononuclear cells (PBMCs), obtained at new diagnosis, from a patient treated with antithyroid drugs. These receptors all stem from a female donor with Graves disease.

The gene calls are TRBV24-1 and TRBJ2-1; 10 positions match TRBD1. V lost 3 bases and J lost 9; bases outside the gene matches: 13. Germline values: CDR1 KGHDR, CDR2 SFDVKD. The CDR3 runs to 17 residues. The DNA of the CDR3 is TGTGCCACCAGTGATGGGGACAGGGGTCCCCTATTTAGTGAGCAGTTCTTC. This gives the protein CATSDGDRGPLFSEQFF.

This clonotype was recorded many times. V and J are TRBV18 and TRBJ2-5, with D tentatively TRBD1 (5 bases). CDR1 is KGHSH, CDR2 LQKENI, per germline. The CDR3 length is 13 residues. The V end was cut by 5 bases, the J end by 5 bases, with 12 bases between. CDR3 sequence: CASSSDSGETQYF. Here the CDR3 DNA reads TGTGCCAGCTCAAGCGACAGTGGTGAGACCCAGTACTTC.

To note about this clonotype: The junction differs from germline at one of its ends, possibly a read error. This sequence joins TRBV11-2 and TRBJ2-1; 11 nucleotides match TRBD2. The CDR3 has 16 amino acids. CDR1 and CDR2 from the germline V gene are SGHAT and FQNNGV. CDR3 sequence: CASSPILAGANNEQLF. For the CDR3, the DNA is TGTGCCAGCAGCCCTATACTAGCGGGAGCTAACAATGAGCAGCTCTTC.

This clonotype was detected ten times or more. The CDR3 DNA reads TGTGCCAGCAGCTTAGTTCCAGGGGGCGAAAAACTGTTTTTT. Translation gives CASSLVPGGEKLFF. This chain links TRBV11-2 with TRBJ1-4; 8 bases are a match to TRBD1. V was pared by 1 base and J by 8 bases, with 3 bases of the junction left unmatched. Per the germline V gene, CDR1 is SGHAT and CDR2 is FQNNGV. The CDR3 is made up of 14 amino acids.

The V and J genes are TRBV19 and TRBJ2-5; no firm D call. Germline V gene lookup returns CDR1 LNHDA and CDR2 SQIVND (reference sequence). The V end lost 0 bases, the J end lost 2 bases, and 13 bases lay between the germline ends. The CDR3 is 16 residues long. The CDR3 region is CASSIDLGDFQETQYF. DNA for the CDR3: TGTGCCAGTAGTATAGATTTGGGTGACTTTCAAGAGACCCAGTACTTC. Full variable domain (outside the CDR3, taken from reference TRBV19 and TRBJ2-5): DGGITQSPKYLFRKEGQNVTLSCEQNLNHDAMYWYRQDPGQGLRLIYYSQIVNDFQKGDIAEGYSVSREKKESFPLTVTSAQKNPTAFYLCASSIDLGDFQETQYFGPGTRLLVL.

This clonotype was counted at least ten times. A read error is possible here, since a much larger clone lies one base away. The chain recombines TRBV7-3 with TRBJ2-3, with D hard to call. This CDR3 region has 12 residues. The V end was cut by 5 bases, the J end by 5 bases, with 8 bases between. CDR1 and CDR2 from the germline V gene are SGHTA and FQGTGA. The CDR3 here is CASSPSKDTQYF. The CDR3 region has the DNA TGTGCCAGCAGCCCGTCGAAAGATACGCAGTATTTT. The full variable domain, completed using reference TRBV7-3 and TRBJ2-3, is GAGVSQTPSNKVTEKGKYVELRCDPISGHTALYWYRQSLGQGPEFLIYFQGTGAADDSGLPNDRFFAVRPEGSVSTLKIQRTERGDSAVYLCASSPSKDTQYFGPGTRLTVL.

This chain connects TRBV28 to TRBJ2-1; 14 bases map to TRBD2. In germline, CDR1 is MDHEN, CDR2 SYDVKM. The CDR3 is 15 residues long. J lost 10 bases, V lost 7 bases, and 9 bases had no gene match. The CDR3 DNA is TGTGCCAGCATTCAGACTAGCGGGGGGGCTCAGGAGCAGTTCTTC. Its translation is CASIQTSGGAQEQFF.

There are many counts of this clonotype. The gene calls are TRBV5-6 and TRBJ2-3; 8 positions match TRBD1. The CDR3 runs to 16 residues. V was pared by 4 bases and J by 0 bases, with 7 bases of the junction left unmatched. Germline-derived CDR1 and CDR2 are SGHDT and YYEEEE. The CDR3 nucleotides read TGTGCCAGCAGCAGAACGACAGGGGCTAGCACAGATACGCAGTATTTT. This translates into CASSRTTGASTDTQYF.

The chain recombines TRBV7-2 with TRBJ2-1, with 13 bases identical to TRBD2. Germline V gene sequence: CDR1 SGHTA, CDR2 FQGNSA. With 2 bases clipped from V and 6 bases from J, the junction kept 4 bases outside the gene matches. CDR3 length: 16 amino acids. CDR3 sequence: CASSLTGLAGANEQFF. CDR3 DNA: TGTGCCAGCAGCTTAACAGGACTAGCGGGAGCCAATGAGCAGTTCTTC.

This clonotype was recorded many times. V gene TRBV12-3 or TRBV12-4 combines with J gene TRBJ2-1; 7 bases fit TRBD2. The CDR3 contains 18 residues. V lost 7 bases to trimming and J lost 4 bases; unmatched junction nucleotides: 19. The CDR3: CASTLRIREAYSYNEQFF. The CDR3 nucleotides are TGTGCCAGCACCCTCCGGATACGGGAGGCCTACTCATACAATGAGCAGTTCTTC.

This clonotype was detected many times. The chain combines TRBV20-1 with TRBJ2-7; the match to TRBD2 covers 13 bases. Germline lookup yields CDR1 DFQATT and CDR2 SNEGSKA (reference sequence). This CDR3 is built from 14 residues. V dropped 5 bases and J dropped 3; count of bases not matched to a gene: 4. The CDR3 region has the DNA TGCAGTGCTCGGACTAGCGGGGGATACTACGAGCAGTACTTC. Translating gives CSARTSGGYYEQYF.

This clonotype was found many times. V and J are TRBV15 and TRBJ1-5; TRBD1 might be the D (6 bases). CDR1 LNHNV and CDR2 YYDKDF come from the germline V gene (reference sequence). V was shortened by 3 bases and J by 6 bases, with 12 bases between the two germline ends. The CDR3 is made up of 14 amino acids. This chain's CDR3 is CATSRDSTAQPQHF. The DNA for the CDR3 is TGTGCCACCAGCAGGGACAGCACGGCTCAGCCCCAGCATTTT.

This clonotype was recorded at least ten times. This chain links TRBV28 with TRBJ2-7, with D maybe TRBD1 (5 bases). Trimming left V 6 bases short and J 3 bases short, with 9 bases between. This CDR3 has 12 residues. CDR1 and CDR2 (germline): MDHEN, SYDVKM. The CDR3 here is CASSRTGYEQYF. The CDR3 region has the DNA TGTGCCAGCAGCCGTACAGGCTACGAGCAGTACTTC.

This clonotype appeared many times. The chain recombines TRBV20-1 with TRBJ1-2; possibly TRBD1 for D (5 bases). The V and J ends lost 6 bases and 0 bases respectively, with 11 bases between them. The CDR3 loop spans 13 amino acids. Germline V gene lookup returns CDR1 DFQATT and CDR2 SNEGSKA (reference sequence). The CDR3 DNA reads as TGCAGTGCACCGGACACCACTAACTATGGCTACACCTTC. Its translation: CSAPDTTNYGYTF.

This clonotype was seen a few times. This may be a read error, as it is one base from a much larger clone. The rearrangement uses TRBV20-1 and TRBJ2-4; a weak D match, TRBD2 (5 bases). The V gene's germline CDR1 is DFQATT and CDR2 SNEGSKA (reference sequence). The CDR3 loop spans 14 amino acids. The CDR3 sequence: CSAQAAVSKNTQYF. The CDR3, as DNA: TGCAGTGCGCAAGCGGCGGTTTCCAAAAACACTCAGTACTTC.

V gene TRBV7-2 combines with J gene TRBJ2-7; possible D gene TRBD2, 5 bases. The CDR3 is 14 amino acids. Germline values: CDR1 SGHTA, CDR2 FQGNSA. V lost 5 bases and J lost 6, with 17 bases in between. The CDR3 reads CASSLGMLATEQYF. The CDR3 coding sequence is TGTGCCAGCAGCCTTGGGATGCTAGCAACCGAGCAGTACTTC.

The sample holds many counts of this clonotype. V usage is TRBV10-2 and J usage is TRBJ2-3, with D possibly being TRBD1 or TRBD2 (5 bases each). The CDR3 extends over 14 amino acids. The germline CDR1 and CDR2 sequences are WSHSY and SAAADI. Deletions cut 6 bases from V and 4 bases from J, with 14 bases between. Written as DNA, the CDR3 is TGCGCCAGCAGAACAGCCGAGGGGCCAGATACGCAGTATTTT. Its protein product is CASRTAEGPDTQYF.

The chain uses TRBV4-3 and TRBJ1-5; D remains unclear. Germline CDR1 reads LGHNA; CDR2 reads YSLEER. The CDR3 loop spans 13 amino acids. The ends were cut back, 2 bases at V and 4 bases at J, with 6 bases in the middle. CDR3 sequence reads: CASSQMVNQPQHF. DNA for the CDR3: TGCGCCAGCAGCCAAATGGTAAATCAGCCCCAGCATTTT.

On this clonotype itself: A much bigger clone sits one base away, suggesting this may be a read error. This chain connects TRBV3-1 to TRBJ2-6; weak D call: TRBD1 (5 bases). The CDR3 spans 15 residues. Germline V gives CDR1 LGHDT, CDR2 YNNKEL (reference sequence). The CDR3 reads CASSTQISGANVPTF. CDR3 sequence (DNA): TGTGCCAGCAGCACGCAGATCTCTGGGGCCAACGTCCCGACTTTC.

In its sample, this clonotype was seen once. Given a much more abundant clone one base away, this may be a read error. This sequence joins TRBV27 and TRBJ2-5; TRBD1 might be the D (5 bases). The CDR3 loop spans 17 amino acids. CDR1 and CDR2 (germline): MNHEY, SMNVEV (reference sequence). Trimming shortened V by 6 bases and J by 11 bases, and 31 bases separated the two germline ends. The DNA for the CDR3 is TGTGCCAGCAGCCAAGCGACAGCCCGTCGCTTCTACAATGAGCAGTACTTC. Translated: CASSQATARRFYNEQYF.